This entry is about one T cell receptor beta chain. The antigen is undetermined. Only CD45RO-negative cells positively selected for CCR7 counted as naive CD8 cells, so terminally differentiated effector memory CD45RA+ cells were excluded. Only in-frame clones appear in the TCRdb table, and some are missing; sequencing was by immunoSEQ multiplex PCR. The table has about 2.1 million clones, 85% to 95% seen once. These data come from a study of shared clonotypes between healthy human individuals. Study-wide results and caveats: Generally, naive subsets came out with larger estimated richness than memory subsets.

Germline-derived CDR1 and CDR2 are LGHNA and YNFKEQ. V lost 1 base and J 2 bases, leaving 21 bases between the germline ends. There are 18 residues in the CDR3. Sequenced material: naive CD8+ T cells from PBMCs. The TCR comes from a man aged 18 to 29 in good health. Some clones in this sample may be carry-over from other donors' samples. The genes are TRBV4-2 and TRBJ2-7; TRBD2 might be the D (5 bases). The DNA for the CDR3 is TGTGCCAGCAGCCAAGGTTCGTACCAACGGGGAATAGCCTACGAGCAGTACTTC. The encoded protein is CASSQGSYQRGIAYEQYF.